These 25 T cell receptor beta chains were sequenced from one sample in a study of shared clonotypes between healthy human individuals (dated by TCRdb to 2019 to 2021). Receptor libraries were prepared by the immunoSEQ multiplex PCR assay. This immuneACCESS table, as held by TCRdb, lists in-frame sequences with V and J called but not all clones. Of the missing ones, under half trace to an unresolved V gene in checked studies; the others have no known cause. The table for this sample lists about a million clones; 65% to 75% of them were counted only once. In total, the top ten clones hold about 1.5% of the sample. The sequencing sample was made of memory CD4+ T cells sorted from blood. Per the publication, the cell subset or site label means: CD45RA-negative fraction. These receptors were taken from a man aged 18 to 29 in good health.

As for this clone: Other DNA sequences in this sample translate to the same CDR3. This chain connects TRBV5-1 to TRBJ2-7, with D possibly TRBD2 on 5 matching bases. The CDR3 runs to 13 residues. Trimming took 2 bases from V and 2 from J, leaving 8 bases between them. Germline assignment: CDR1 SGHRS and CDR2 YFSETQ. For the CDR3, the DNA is TGCGCCAGCAGCTTCCCCGGGGCCTACGAGCAGTACTTC. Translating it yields CASSFPGAYEQYF.

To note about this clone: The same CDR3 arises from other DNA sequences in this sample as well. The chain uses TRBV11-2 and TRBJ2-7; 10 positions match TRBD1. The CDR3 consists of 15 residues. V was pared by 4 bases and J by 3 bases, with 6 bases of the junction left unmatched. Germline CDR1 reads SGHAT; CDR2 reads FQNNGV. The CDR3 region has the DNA TGTGCCAGCAGCTACCCGGGACAGGGGCTCTACGAGCAGTACTTC. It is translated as CASSYPGQGLYEQYF. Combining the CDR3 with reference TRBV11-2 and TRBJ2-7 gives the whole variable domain EAGVAQSPRYKIIEKRQSVAFWCNPISGHATLYWYQQILGQGPKLLIQFQNNGVVDDSQLPKDRFSAERLKGVDSTLKIQPAKLEDSAVYLCASSYPGQGLYEQYFGPGTRLTVT.

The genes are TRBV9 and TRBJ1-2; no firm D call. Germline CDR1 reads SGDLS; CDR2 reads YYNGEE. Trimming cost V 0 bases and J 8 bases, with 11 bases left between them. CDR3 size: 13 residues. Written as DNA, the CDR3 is TGTGCCAGCAGCGTAGGGCCGGGAGAAGGCTACACCTTC. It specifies CASSVGPGEGYTF.

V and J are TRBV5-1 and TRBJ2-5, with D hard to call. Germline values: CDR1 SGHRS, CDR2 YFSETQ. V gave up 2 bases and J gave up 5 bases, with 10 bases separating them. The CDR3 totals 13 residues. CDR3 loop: CASSFQTRETQYF. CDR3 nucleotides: TGCGCCAGCAGCTTTCAGACGCGGGAGACCCAGTACTTC.

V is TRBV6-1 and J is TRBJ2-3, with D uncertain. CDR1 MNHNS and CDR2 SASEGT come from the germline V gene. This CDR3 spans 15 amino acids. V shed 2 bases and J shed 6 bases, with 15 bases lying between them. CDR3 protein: CASSELGQTPDTQYF. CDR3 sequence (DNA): TGTGCCAGCAGTGAACTGGGCCAGACCCCGGATACGCAGTATTTT.

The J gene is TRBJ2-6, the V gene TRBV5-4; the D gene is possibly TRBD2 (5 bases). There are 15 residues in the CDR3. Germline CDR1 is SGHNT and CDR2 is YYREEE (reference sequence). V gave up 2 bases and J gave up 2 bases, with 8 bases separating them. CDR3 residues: CASSLLVAGANVLTF. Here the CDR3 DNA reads TGTGCCAGCAGCTTACTAGTCGCTGGGGCCAACGTCCTGACTTTC. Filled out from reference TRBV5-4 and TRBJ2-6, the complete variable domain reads ETGVTQSPTHLIKTRGQQVTLRCSSQSGHNTVSWYQQALGQGPQFIFQYYREEENGRGNFPPRFSGLQFPNYSSELNVNALELDDSALYLCASSLLVAGANVLTFGAGSRLTVL.

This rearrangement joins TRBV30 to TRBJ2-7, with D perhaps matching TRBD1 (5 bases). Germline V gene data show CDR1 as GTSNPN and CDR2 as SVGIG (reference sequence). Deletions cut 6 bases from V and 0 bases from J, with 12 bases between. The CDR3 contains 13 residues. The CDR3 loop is CACNRLHSYEQYF. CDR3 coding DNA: TGTGCCTGTAACAGGCTACACTCCTACGAGCAGTACTTC.

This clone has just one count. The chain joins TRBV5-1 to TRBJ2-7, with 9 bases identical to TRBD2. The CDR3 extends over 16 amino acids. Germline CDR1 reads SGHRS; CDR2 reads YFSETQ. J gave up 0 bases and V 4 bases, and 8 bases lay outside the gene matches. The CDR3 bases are TGCGCCAGCAGCCAGGGGTCTAGCGGGACCTCCTACGAGCAGTACTTC. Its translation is CASSQGSSGTSYEQYF.

Written as DNA, the CDR3 is TGTGCCAGTAGTATAGCGGCAGGGGGCTTCTATGAAAAACTGTTTTTT. Translated, it gives CASSIAAGGFYEKLFF. J is TRBJ1-4 and V is TRBV19, with 8 positions matching TRBD1. Germline CDR1 reads LNHDA; CDR2 reads SQIVND (reference sequence). The CDR3 runs 16 residues. V trimming: 1 base; J trimming: 6 bases; junction bases outside the gene matches: 7.

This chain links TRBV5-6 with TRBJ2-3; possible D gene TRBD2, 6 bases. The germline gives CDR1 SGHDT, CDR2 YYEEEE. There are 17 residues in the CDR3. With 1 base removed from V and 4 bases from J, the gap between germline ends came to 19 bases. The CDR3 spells CASSLLKGMEGPDTQYF. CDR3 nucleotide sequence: TGTGCCAGCAGCTTGTTAAAGGGCATGGAGGGCCCAGATACGCAGTATTTT.

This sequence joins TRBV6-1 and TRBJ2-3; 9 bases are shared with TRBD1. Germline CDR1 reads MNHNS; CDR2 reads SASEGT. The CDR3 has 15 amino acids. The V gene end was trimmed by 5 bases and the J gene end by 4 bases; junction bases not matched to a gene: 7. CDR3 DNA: TGTGCCAGCAGTACCGGGACAGGGTACGCAGATACGCAGTATTTT. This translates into CASSTGTGYADTQYF.

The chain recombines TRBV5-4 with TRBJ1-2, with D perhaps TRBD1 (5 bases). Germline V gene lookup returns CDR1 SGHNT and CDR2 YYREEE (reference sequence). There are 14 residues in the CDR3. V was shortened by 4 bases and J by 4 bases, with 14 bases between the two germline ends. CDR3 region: CASSDETASYGYTF. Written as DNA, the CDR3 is TGTGCCAGCAGCGATGAGACAGCGAGCTATGGCTACACCTTC.

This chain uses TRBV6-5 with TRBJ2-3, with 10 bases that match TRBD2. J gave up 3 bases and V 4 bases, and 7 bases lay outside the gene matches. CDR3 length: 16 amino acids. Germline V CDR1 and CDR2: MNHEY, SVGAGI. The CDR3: CASSSLAGEGTDTQYF. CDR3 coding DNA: TGTGCCAGCAGTTCCCTAGCGGGAGAGGGGACAGATACGCAGTATTTT.

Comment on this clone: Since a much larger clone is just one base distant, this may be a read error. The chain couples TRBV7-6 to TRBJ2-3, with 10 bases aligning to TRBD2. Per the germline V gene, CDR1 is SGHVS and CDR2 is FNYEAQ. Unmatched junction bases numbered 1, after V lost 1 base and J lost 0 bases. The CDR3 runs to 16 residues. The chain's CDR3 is CASSLGTSGSTDTQYF. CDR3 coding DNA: TGTGCCAGCAGCTTAGGGACTAGCGGAAGCACAGATACGCAGTATTTT.

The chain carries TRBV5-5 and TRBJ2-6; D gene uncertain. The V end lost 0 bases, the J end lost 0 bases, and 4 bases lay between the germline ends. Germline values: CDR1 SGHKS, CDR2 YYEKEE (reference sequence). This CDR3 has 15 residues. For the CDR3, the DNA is TGTGCCAGCAGCTTGGGCAACTCTGGGGCCAACGTCCTGACTTTC. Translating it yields CASSLGNSGANVLTF.

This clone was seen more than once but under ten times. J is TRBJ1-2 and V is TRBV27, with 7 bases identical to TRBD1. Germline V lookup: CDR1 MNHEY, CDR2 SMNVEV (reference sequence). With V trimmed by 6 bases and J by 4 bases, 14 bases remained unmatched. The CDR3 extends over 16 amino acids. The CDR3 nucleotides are TGTGCCAGCAGCCTTTCCGGGACAGCTTACGTCTATGGCTACACCTTC. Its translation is CASSLSGTAYVYGYTF.

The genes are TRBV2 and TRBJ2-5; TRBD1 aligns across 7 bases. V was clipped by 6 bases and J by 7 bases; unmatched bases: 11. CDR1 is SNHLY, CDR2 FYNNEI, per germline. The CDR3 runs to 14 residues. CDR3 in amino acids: CASRALTGVGTQYF. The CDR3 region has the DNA TGTGCCAGCAGAGCCCTAACAGGGGTTGGGACCCAGTACTTC.

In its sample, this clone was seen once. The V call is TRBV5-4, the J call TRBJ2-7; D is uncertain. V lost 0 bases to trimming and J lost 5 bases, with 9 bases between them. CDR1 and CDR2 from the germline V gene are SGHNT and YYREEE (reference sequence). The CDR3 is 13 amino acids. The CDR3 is CASSLGPENEQYF. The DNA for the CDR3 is TGTGCCAGCAGCTTGGGGCCGGAGAACGAGCAGTACTTC.

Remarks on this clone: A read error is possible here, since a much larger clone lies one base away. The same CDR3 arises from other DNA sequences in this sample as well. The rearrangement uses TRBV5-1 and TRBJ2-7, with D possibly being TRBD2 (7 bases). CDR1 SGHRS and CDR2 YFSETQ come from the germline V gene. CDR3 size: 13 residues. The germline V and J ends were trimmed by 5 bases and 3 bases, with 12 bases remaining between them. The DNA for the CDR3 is TGCGCCAGCAGTAGGGGGAGGGACTACGAGCAGTACTTC. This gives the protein CASSRGRDYEQYF.

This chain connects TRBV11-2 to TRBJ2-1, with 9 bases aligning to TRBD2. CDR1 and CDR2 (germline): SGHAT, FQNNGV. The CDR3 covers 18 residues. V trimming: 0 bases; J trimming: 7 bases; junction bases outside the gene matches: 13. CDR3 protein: CASSLEASGISGTNEQFF. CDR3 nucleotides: TGTGCCAGCAGCTTAGAGGCTAGCGGGATTTCTGGTACGAATGAGCAGTTCTTC.

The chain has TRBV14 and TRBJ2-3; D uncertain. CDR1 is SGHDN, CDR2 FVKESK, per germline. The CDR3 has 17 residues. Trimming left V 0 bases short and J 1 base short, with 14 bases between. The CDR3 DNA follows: TGTGCCAGCAGCCAAGACCGCCATCCTCGGGGCACAGATACGCAGTATTTT. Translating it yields CASSQDRHPRGTDTQYF.

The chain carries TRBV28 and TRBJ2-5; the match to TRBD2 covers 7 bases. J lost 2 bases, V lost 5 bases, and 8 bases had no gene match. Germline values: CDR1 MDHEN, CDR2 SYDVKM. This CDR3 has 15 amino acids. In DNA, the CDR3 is TGTGCCAGCAGTCCGAAGGGACTACCTCAAGAGACCCAGTACTTC. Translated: CASSPKGLPQETQYF.

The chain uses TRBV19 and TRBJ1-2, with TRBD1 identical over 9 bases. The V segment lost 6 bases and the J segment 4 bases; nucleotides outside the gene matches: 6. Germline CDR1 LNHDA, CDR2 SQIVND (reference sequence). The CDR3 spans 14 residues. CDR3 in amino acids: CASRATGGVYGYTF. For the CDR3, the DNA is TGTGCCAGTAGAGCAACAGGGGGCGTCTATGGCTACACCTTC.

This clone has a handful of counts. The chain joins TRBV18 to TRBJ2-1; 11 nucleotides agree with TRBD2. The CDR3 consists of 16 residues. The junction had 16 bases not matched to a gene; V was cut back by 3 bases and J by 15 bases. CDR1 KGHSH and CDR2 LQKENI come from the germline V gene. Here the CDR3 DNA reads TGTGCCAGCTCACCGCCGAATAGCGGGGGGGCCGATAAGCGGTTCTTC. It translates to CASSPPNSGGADKRFF. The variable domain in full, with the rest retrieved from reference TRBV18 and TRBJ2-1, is NAGVMQNPRHLVRRRGQEARLRCSPMKGHSHVYWYRQLPEEGLKFMVYLQKENIIDESGMPKERFSAEFPKEGPSILRIQQVVRGDSAAYFCASSPPNSGGADKRFFGPGTRLTVL.

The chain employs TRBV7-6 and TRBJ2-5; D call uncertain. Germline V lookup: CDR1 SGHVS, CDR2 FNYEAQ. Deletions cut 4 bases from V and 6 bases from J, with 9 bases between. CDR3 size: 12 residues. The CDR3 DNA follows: TGTGCCAGCAGCTCTCCCAGGAAGACCCAGTACTTC. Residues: CASSSPRKTQYF. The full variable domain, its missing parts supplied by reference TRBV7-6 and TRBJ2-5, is GAGVSQSPRYKVTKRGQDVALRCDPISGHVSLYWYRQALGQGPEFLTYFNYEAQQDKSGLPNDRFSAERPEGSISTLTIQRTEQRDSAMYRCASSSPRKTQYFGPGTRLLVL.